Presented here are 21 T cell receptor beta chains from one specimen sequenced in a study of T cells in women clearing cervical HPV infection. Profiled with immunoSEQ multiplex PCR; TCRdb holds only in-frame clones, not every one. The table counts approximately 37,000 clones; 5.8% lies in the top ten. Sequencing was carried out using blood buffy coat. Receptors originate from a woman between 18 and 70 years old with a cervical HPV16 infection that either progressed to CIN3+ or cleared (not recorded which).

Concerning this clone: With the read ending 3 residues before the CDR3 end, the germline J gene is used to fill in that end. The chain is built from TRBV11-2 and TRBJ1-2; tentative D call: TRBD1 (5 bases). The CDR3 sequence is 14 residues long. CDR1 is SGHAT and CDR2 is FQNNGV in the germline V gene. The sequenced CDR3 bases are TGTGCCAGCAGCTCCGCCACCACAGGCTCGGGC. This codes for CASSSATTGSG. The complete CDR3 reads CASSSATTGSGYTF.

For this clone: The read stops 3 residues short of the end of the CDR3; the missing end is completed from the germline J gene. The rearrangement links TRBV12-3 or TRBV12-4 to TRBJ2-4; D is perhaps TRBD1 (6 bases). CDR3 size: 14 residues. The ends were cut back, 5 bases at V and 9 bases at J, with 17 bases in the middle. CDR3 DNA, as far as it was read: TGTGCCAGCAGTCCTTGGGGGAGAGGGGGCATT. This gives the protein CASSPWGRGGI. The CDR3 as a whole reads CASSPWGRGGIQYF.

Points on this clone: The read terminates 3 residues before the CDR3 end, so the remaining end is supplied by the germline J gene. The rearrangement links TRBV11-2 to TRBJ2-1; no definite D call. V shed 5 bases and J shed 1 base, with 12 bases lying between them. Germline CDR1 SGHAT, CDR2 FQNNGV. This CDR3 is built from 15 residues. The covered CDR3 bases are TGTGCCAGCAGCCCCACGGGTGGATCCTACAATGAG. It yields the protein CASSPTGGSYNE. The entire CDR3 protein reads CASSPTGGSYNEQFF.

Turning to this clone: Read coverage stops 3 residues before the CDR3 terminus; the germline J gene supplies the remainder. V is TRBV10-2 and J is TRBJ2-7, with a weak D call TRBD1 (5 bases). Trimming cost V 5 bases and J 3 bases, with 8 bases left between them. The CDR3 extends over 12 amino acids. Germline CDR1 WSHSY, CDR2 SAAADI. The CDR3 region is CASSKDSYEQYF. CDR3 bases read: TGCGCCAGCAGTAAAGACAGCTACGAG.

On this clone itself: Read data end 3 residues before the CDR3 end; the end is taken from the germline J gene. This chain links TRBV18 with TRBJ1-1; D may be TRBD1 (5 bases). CDR3 length: 14 residues. V was clipped by 8 bases and J by 6 bases, with 19 bases between them. Germline V gene data show CDR1 as KGHSH and CDR2 as LQKENI. CDR3 sequence: CASRGIDSHSEAFF. The sequenced part of the CDR3 DNA is TGTGCCAGCCGGGGGATCGACAGCCATTCTGAA.

Concerning this clone itself: The read stops 3 residues short of the end of the CDR3; the missing end is completed from the germline J gene. The J gene is TRBJ1-2, the V gene TRBV19; D is perhaps TRBD1 (5 bases). Germline V gives CDR1 LNHDA, CDR2 SQIVND (reference sequence). The CDR3 loop spans 17 amino acids. The CDR3 bases that were read are TGTGCCAGTAGTATATCCCATAGCCGGGGGAGCTCCTACGAC. Its translation: CASSISHSRGSSYD. In full, the CDR3 is CASSISHSRGSSYDYTF.

Comments on this clone: Coverage ceases 3 residues before the CDR3 finishes, and the germline J gene fills in the end. The chain recombines TRBV2 with TRBJ2-2; D might be TRBD1 (6 bases). Trimming removed 2 bases from V and 5 bases from J, with 12 bases in between. The CDR3 totals 15 residues. Germline lookup yields CDR1 SNHLY and CDR2 FYNNEI. CDR3 protein: CASSETGLKTGELFF. Incomplete CDR3 DNA: TGTGCCAGCAGTGAAACAGGGTTGAAAACCGGGGAG. Looking up the rest from reference TRBV2 and TRBJ2-2 gives the full variable domain: EPEVTQTPSHQVTQMGQEVILRCVPISNHLYFYWYRQILGQKVEFLVSFYNNEISEKSEIFDDQFSVERPDGSNFTLKIRSTKLEDSAMYFCASSETGLKTGELFFGEGSRLTVL.

Comment on this clone: The CDR3 end is not reached by the read, which stops 3 residues before it; the germline J gene fills it in. The chain is built from TRBV11-2 and TRBJ2-5; possible D gene TRBD2, 6 bases. The germline V gene encodes CDR1 SGHAT and CDR2 FQNNGV. Trimming cost V 6 bases and J 0 bases, with 14 bases left between them. This CDR3 comprises 15 residues. Partial CDR3 DNA: TGTGCCAGCAGGAGGCGGGGCCTTAACCAAGAGACC. Translation gives CASRRRGLNQET. The whole CDR3 sequence reads CASRRRGLNQETQYF.

Turning to this clone: The sequence runs out 3 residues before the end of the CDR3; the remainder is reconstructed from the germline J gene. The chain has TRBV19 and TRBJ2-2; D gene unclear. This CDR3 has 13 residues. The germline CDR1 and CDR2 sequences are LNHDA and SQIVND (reference sequence). The V end was cut by 5 bases, the J end by 4 bases, with 8 bases between. CDR3 protein: CASSPQFTGELFF. CDR3 DNA (partial): TGTGCCAGTAGTCCCCAGTTCACCGGGGAG.

About this clone: The DNA ends 3 residues before the CDR3 does, and the rest of the CDR3 is filled in from the germline J gene. This chain joins TRBV6-2 or TRBV6-3 and TRBJ2-1; 9 positions agree with TRBD2. Germline-derived CDR1 and CDR2 are MNHEY and SVGEGT. J gave up 5 bases and V 6 bases, and 8 bases lay outside the gene matches. CDR3 length equals 15 residues. CDR3: CASRGPGLADNEQFF. The sequenced CDR3 bases are TGTGCCAGCAGGGGACCGGGACTAGCCGACAATGAG.

Comments on this clone: The read halts 3 residues ahead of the CDR3 end, with the missing end drawn from the germline J gene. The V and J genes are TRBV19 and TRBJ2-7; 8 bases fit TRBD2. Germline V gene sequence: CDR1 LNHDA, CDR2 SQIVND (reference sequence). Unmatched junction bases numbered 2, after V lost 5 bases and J lost 2 bases. This CDR3 spans 13 amino acids. The CDR3 loop reads CASSAGGPYEQYF. CDR3 DNA (partial): TGTGCCAGTAGTGCGGGAGGTCCCTACGAG. The complete variable domain, with remaining parts taken from reference TRBV19 and TRBJ2-7, reads DGGITQSPKYLFRKEGQNVTLSCEQNLNHDAMYWYRQDPGQGLRLIYYSQIVNDFQKGDIAEGYSVSREKKESFPLTVTSAQKNPTAFYLCASSAGGPYEQYFGPGTRLTVT.

A word on this clone: The read ends 3 residues early relative to the CDR3; the germline J gene fills the gap. The gene calls are TRBV2 and TRBJ2-7; D is possibly TRBD1 (6 bases). The CDR3 totals 12 residues. V was clipped by 6 bases and J by 6 bases, with 12 bases between them. Germline values: CDR1 SNHLY, CDR2 FYNNEI. The CDR3 loop is CASSTTGSEQYF. CDR3 DNA, as far as it was read: TGTGCCAGCAGCACTACAGGGTCCGAG.

To note about this clone: The read finishes 3 residues shy of the CDR3 end, and the germline J gene is used to complete it. This chain uses TRBV19 with TRBJ1-5; 8 nucleotides agree with TRBD1. The CDR3 length is 15 residues. The J segment lost 5 bases and the V segment lost 5 bases, leaving 8 bases of the junction unmatched. In germline, CDR1 is LNHDA, CDR2 SQIVND (reference sequence). This chain's CDR3 is CASSARQGSDQPQHF. The DNA read from the CDR3 is TGTGCCAGTAGTGCTCGACAGGGGAGCGATCAGCCC.

About this clone: The read is 3 residues too short to cover the CDR3 end, so that end is filled in from the germline J gene. V usage is TRBV30 and J usage is TRBJ2-2; either TRBD1 or TRBD2 may fit D (5 bases each). Germline V CDR1 and CDR2: GTSNPN, SVGIG (reference sequence). The CDR3 has 15 amino acids. The CDR3 sequence: CAWGEGQGANEKLFF. The sequenced part of the CDR3 DNA is TGTGCCTGGGGAGAGGGCCAAGGGGCCAATGAAAAG. Filled out from reference TRBV30 and TRBJ2-2, the complete variable domain reads SQTIHQWPATLVQPVGSPLSLECTVEGTSNPNLYWYRQAAGRGLQLLFYSVGIGQISSEVPQNLSASRPQDRQFILSSKKLLLSDSGFYLCAWGEGQGANEKLFFGEGSRLTVL.

As to this clone: The sequenced fragment ends 3 residues before the CDR3 boundary, so the rest is inferred from the germline J gene. V usage is TRBV7-2 and J usage is TRBJ2-7; TRBD1 matches at 11 bases. CDR3 length equals 14 residues. The J segment lost 2 bases and the V segment lost 5 bases, leaving 2 bases of the junction unmatched. From germline, CDR1 is SGHTA and CDR2 FQGNSA. This CDR3 reads CASSPGQGAYEQYF. Incomplete CDR3 DNA: TGTGCCAGCAGCCCGGGACAGGGGGCCTACGAG.

Concerning this clone itself: The read falls 3 residues short of the CDR3 end, and the missing part is taken from the germline J gene. The chain combines TRBV20-1 with TRBJ1-6; D is unresolved. Germline V gene lookup returns CDR1 DFQATT and CDR2 SNEGSKA (reference sequence). Trimming took 0 bases from V and 5 from J, leaving 5 bases between them. CDR3 length: 13 amino acids. CDR3 region: CSARDTNNSPLHF. Partial CDR3 DNA: TGCAGTGCTAGAGATACAAATAATTCACCC.

Regarding this clone: Read coverage stops 3 residues before the CDR3 terminus; the germline J gene supplies the remainder. The rearrangement uses TRBV27 and TRBJ2-7; D possibly corresponds to TRBD2 (6 bases). The CDR3 covers 17 residues. Germline lookup yields CDR1 MNHEY and CDR2 SMNVEV (reference sequence). V shed 6 bases and J shed 3 bases, with 24 bases lying between them. CDR3 DNA (partial): TGTGCCAGCAGAATTACCGGTTGGGCTAGCGAATTCTACGAG. It encodes CASRITGWASEFYE. The entire CDR3 protein reads CASRITGWASEFYEQYF.

Concerning this clone: The CDR3 extends 3 residues past the end of the read, so its final part is completed from the germline J gene. The rearrangement links TRBV27 to TRBJ2-5, with a tentative D call TRBD1 (7 bases). CDR3 length equals 15 residues. Germline V lookup: CDR1 MNHEY, CDR2 SMNVEV (reference sequence). The ends were cut back, 0 bases at V and 5 bases at J, with 13 bases in the middle. CDR3 sequence reads: CASSLSVQGGETQYF. Partial CDR3 DNA: TGTGCCAGCAGTTTATCGGTGCAGGGGGGCGAGACC.

Points on this clone: With the read ending 3 residues before the CDR3 end, the germline J gene is used to fill in that end. J is TRBJ1-4 and V is TRBV4-1; 8 nucleotides align to TRBD1. The CDR3 runs 16 residues. V gave up 0 bases and J gave up 6 bases; unmatched junction bases: 6. Germline V lookup: CDR1 MGHRA, CDR2 YSYEKL. CDR3 amino acids: CASSQDQEQGDEKLFF. CDR3 DNA, as far as it was read: TGCGCCAGCAGCCAAGATCAAGAACAGGGGGATGAAAAA.

Concerning this clone itself: The read comes to an end 3 residues before the CDR3 does, leaving the germline J gene to fill in the end. The chain combines TRBV20-1 with TRBJ2-5, with TRBD1 identical over 8 bases. Germline assignment: CDR1 DFQATT and CDR2 SNEGSKA (reference sequence). This CDR3 has 15 residues. V lost 0 bases, J lost 4 bases, and 7 bases stayed unmatched. The CDR3 bases that were read are TGCAGTGCTAGAGACTCTGGACAGGGCCCAGAGACC. It yields the protein CSARDSGQGPET. From start to end, the CDR3 is CSARDSGQGPETQYF.

As regards this clone: The sequence runs out 3 residues before the end of the CDR3; the remainder is reconstructed from the germline J gene. The rearrangement uses TRBV5-4 and TRBJ2-5; D is ambiguous. This CDR3 has 12 residues. CDR1 SGHNT and CDR2 YYREEE come from the germline V gene (reference sequence). V lost 6 bases to trimming and J lost 4 bases, with 10 bases between them. CDR3 region: CASKKVGETQYF. Partial CDR3 DNA: TGTGCCAGCAAGAAGGTTGGAGAGACC.